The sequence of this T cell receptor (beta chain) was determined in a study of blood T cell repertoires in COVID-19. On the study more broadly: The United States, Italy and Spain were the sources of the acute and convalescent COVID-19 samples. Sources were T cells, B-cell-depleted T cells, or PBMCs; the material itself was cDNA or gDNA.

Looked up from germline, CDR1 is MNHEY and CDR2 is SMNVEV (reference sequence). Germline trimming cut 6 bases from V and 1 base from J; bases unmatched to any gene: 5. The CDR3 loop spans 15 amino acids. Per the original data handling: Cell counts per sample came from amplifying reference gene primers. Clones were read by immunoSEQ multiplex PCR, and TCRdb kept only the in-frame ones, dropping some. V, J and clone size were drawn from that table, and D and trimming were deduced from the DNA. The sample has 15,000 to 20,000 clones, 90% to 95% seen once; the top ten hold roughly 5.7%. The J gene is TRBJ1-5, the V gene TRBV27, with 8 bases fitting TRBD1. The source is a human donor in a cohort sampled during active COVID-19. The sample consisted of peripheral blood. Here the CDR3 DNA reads TGTGCCAGCAGGGCGGGACAGGCGAGCAATCAGCCCCAGCATTTT. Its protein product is CASRAGQASNQPQHF.